One sample yielded the 26 T cell receptor beta chains listed below, sequenced in a study of immune evolution from preneoplasia to lung adenocarcinoma (dated by TCRdb to the early 2020s). The library was prepared using the immunoSEQ multiplex PCR assay. Entries here come from immuneACCESS through TCRdb and include only in-frame sequences with V and J called. Some clones fail to appear in such tables; in the studies checked, an unresolved V gene covers under half of the shortfall, and the cause of the remainder is unknown. This sample gives roughly 14,000 clones in total; about 80% of them show up just once. Of the sample, roughly 4.5% is held by the ten largest clones. Sequencing input: FFPE minimally invasive lung adenocarcinoma tissue. Reading the label with the study, this specimen's cell subset or site is: micro-invasive lung adenocarcinoma (MIA). The receptors derive from a person aged 65 to 85 with lung adenocarcinoma.

V is TRBV5-1 and J is TRBJ1-2; 9 bases match TRBD1. This CDR3 has 15 residues. Per germline, CDR1 SGHRS and CDR2 YFSETQ. The V segment lost 1 base and the J segment 8 bases; nucleotides outside the gene matches: 9. The CDR3 reads CASSLWGQGLSGYTF. The CDR3 DNA sequence: TGCGCCAGCAGCTTGTGGGGACAGGGCCTAAGCGGCTACACCTTC.

The chain combines TRBV4-1 with TRBJ1-6; D ambiguous. V was pared by 0 bases and J by 10 bases, with 16 bases between. Germline V gives CDR1 MGHRA, CDR2 YSYEKL. This CDR3 spans 16 amino acids. CDR3 sequence: CASSQEGMDARSPLHF. The CDR3 region has the DNA TGCGCCAGCAGCCAAGAAGGGATGGACGCCAGGTCACCCCTCCACTTT.

The chain has TRBV30 and TRBJ2-7; D might be TRBD1 or TRBD2, each matching 5 bases. The CDR3 contains 15 residues. Germline V gives CDR1 GTSNPN, CDR2 SVGIG (reference sequence). V gave up 2 bases and J gave up 0 bases, with 14 bases separating them. The CDR3 sequence is CAWSPGTLSSYEQYF. CDR3 DNA sequence: TGTGCCTGGAGTCCCGGGACCTTAAGCTCCTACGAGCAGTACTTC. The whole variable domain, remainder taken from reference TRBV30 and TRBJ2-7, is SQTIHQWPATLVQPVGSPLSLECTVEGTSNPNLYWYRQAAGRGLQLLFYSVGIGQISSEVPQNLSASRPQDRQFILSSKKLLLSDSGFYLCAWSPGTLSSYEQYFGPGTRLTVT.

The gene calls are TRBV19 and TRBJ2-2, with D uncertain. Looked up from germline, CDR1 is LNHDA and CDR2 is SQIVND (reference sequence). Trimming removed 6 bases at V and 2 bases at J, with 13 bases between. CDR3 length: 15 residues. The CDR3 sequence: CASSEEFSNTGELFF. The CDR3 DNA reads as TGTGCCAGTAGCGAAGAGTTTTCCAACACCGGGGAGCTGTTTTTT.

The chain combines TRBV27 with TRBJ1-5; D is perhaps TRBD1 (6 bases). The CDR3 runs 15 residues. Germline V CDR1 and CDR2: MNHEY, SMNVEV (reference sequence). Trimming left V 6 bases short and J 2 bases short, with 14 bases between. CDR3 sequence reads: CASSLGGGGNQPQHF. CDR3 coding DNA: TGTGCCAGCAGCCTAGGGGGGGGAGGCAATCAGCCCCAGCATTTT.

The chain employs TRBV6-6 and TRBJ2-7; D ambiguous. The CDR3 covers 13 residues. V lost 4 bases and J 3 bases, leaving 10 bases between the germline ends. Germline assignment: CDR1 MNHNY and CDR2 SVGAGI (reference sequence). CDR3: CASSSHTSYEQYF. DNA for the CDR3: TGTGCCAGCAGTTCCCACACAAGCTACGAGCAGTACTTC.

This chain joins TRBV14 and TRBJ1-2, with TRBD1 identical over 9 bases. Losses at the gene ends were 1 base for V and 6 bases for J; bases not matched to a gene: 12. The germline V gene has CDR1 SGHDN and CDR2 FVKESK. This CDR3 comprises 17 residues. The CDR3 is CASSQVLNGQGTNGYTF. CDR3 nucleotides: TGTGCCAGCAGCCAAGTTCTTAACGGACAGGGGACGAATGGCTACACCTTC. The complete variable domain, with remaining parts taken from reference TRBV14 and TRBJ1-2, reads EAGVTQFPSHSVIEKGQTVTLRCDPISGHDNLYWYRRVMGKEIKFLLHFVKESKQDESGMPNNRFLAERTGGTYSTLKVQPAELEDSGVYFCASSQVLNGQGTNGYTFGSGTRLTVV.

The chain uses TRBV4-1 and TRBJ2-7, with 11 nucleotides matching TRBD1. CDR1 is MGHRA, CDR2 YSYEKL, per germline. The CDR3 has 15 amino acids. V lost 4 bases, J lost 7 bases, and 9 bases stayed unmatched. CDR3 sequence reads: CASSRGTGGVVEQYF. The CDR3 bases are TGCGCCAGCAGCCGCGGGACAGGGGGTGTTGTAGAGCAGTACTTC.

V is TRBV18 and J is TRBJ1-3; no clear D. Trimming cost V 1 base and J 0 bases, with 13 bases left between them. In germline, CDR1 is KGHSH, CDR2 LQKENI. This CDR3 is 17 amino acids long. DNA of the CDR3: TGTGCCAGCTCACCACTGGGCACGGGAAGCTCTGGAAACACCATATATTTT. Its translation is CASSPLGTGSSGNTIYF.

This chain links TRBV19 with TRBJ2-5, with 7 bases identical to TRBD2. The J segment lost 5 bases and the V segment lost 6 bases, leaving 15 bases of the junction unmatched. CDR1 and CDR2 (germline): LNHDA, SQIVND (reference sequence). This CDR3 has 16 amino acids. The DNA of the CDR3 is TGTGCCAGTAGAACCCTTTACGGGGGGAGTGGGGAGACCCAGTACTTC. This encodes CASRTLYGGSGETQYF.

The rearrangement uses TRBV6-1 and TRBJ2-7; TRBD2 aligns across 7 bases. The CDR3 is 15 residues long. Germline lookup yields CDR1 MNHNS and CDR2 SASEGT. The V and J ends lost 7 bases and 3 bases, in that order; junction bases with no gene match: 12. The chain's CDR3 is CASTASAGEGYEQYF. The CDR3, as DNA: TGTGCCAGCACCGCCAGCGCGGGAGAGGGCTACGAGCAGTACTTC.

The chain is built from TRBV7-9 and TRBJ1-1; 8 bases line up with TRBD1. The CDR3 extends over 11 amino acids. Germline values: CDR1 SEHNR, CDR2 FQNEAQ (reference sequence). Trimming removed 5 bases from V and 11 bases from J; junction bases left unmatched: 4. CDR3 sequence reads: CASSEDREAFF. The CDR3 DNA sequence: TGTGCCAGCAGCGAGGACAGGGAGGCTTTCTTT.

The count of this clone is one. The junction shows a germline mismatch at one end, possibly a read error. This chain connects TRBV4-1 to TRBJ2-1, with TRBD2 matching over 9 bases. The germline gives CDR1 MGHRA, CDR2 YSYEKL. The CDR3 has 18 amino acids. The CDR3 sequence: CASSKENKGGRDYNEQFF. Written as DNA, the CDR3 is TGCGCCAGCAGCAAAGAAAATAAAGGCGGGAGGGATTACAATGAGCAGTTCTTC.

The V and J genes are TRBV28 and TRBJ2-1, with TRBD1 matching 12 bases. This CDR3 has 14 amino acids. CDR1 and CDR2 (germline): MDHEN, SYDVKM. J gave up 9 bases and V 4 bases, and 4 bases lay outside the gene matches. Written as DNA, the CDR3 is TGTGCCAGCAGTTGGGGGACAGGGGGCGGTGAGCAGTTCTTC. Its protein is CASSWGTGGGEQFF.

The sample holds one count of this clone. Germline is not matched at one junction end, which may reflect a read error. At the DNA level, this CDR3 is encoded by other sequences in the same sample as well. The rearrangement joins TRBV30 to TRBJ1-6; TRBD1 aligns across 9 bases. Germline loops: CDR1 GTSNPN, CDR2 SVGIG (reference sequence). CDR3 size: 17 residues. CDR3 in DNA: TGTGCTTGGAGTCAATCCGCGGGACAGGGTCACAATTCACCCCTCCACTTT. Its translation: CAWSQSAGQGHNSPLHF.

This chain uses TRBV28 with TRBJ1-4; the D gene is possibly TRBD1 (6 bases). Trimming took 7 bases from V and 8 from J, leaving 14 bases between them. This CDR3 has 13 residues. Germline V CDR1 and CDR2: MDHEN, SYDVKM. The chain's CDR3 is CASTRAGEEKLFF. For the CDR3, the DNA is TGTGCCAGCACTCGAGCAGGGGAGGAAAAACTGTTTTTT.

The V and J genes are TRBV12-5 and TRBJ2-2; D tentatively fits TRBD1 or TRBD2 (5 bases each). CDR3 size: 14 residues. The germline V and J ends were trimmed by 6 bases and 7 bases, with 15 bases remaining between them. Germline lookup yields CDR1 LGHNT and CDR2 FRNRAP. This chain's CDR3 is CASGEGPNHGELFF. CDR3 nucleotide sequence: TGTGCTAGTGGAGAGGGACCCAATCACGGGGAGCTGTTTTTT.

The sample holds a few counts of this clone. The rearrangement joins TRBV28 to TRBJ1-2, with 7 bases matching TRBD1. CDR1 MDHEN and CDR2 SYDVKM come from the germline V gene. CDR3 length equals 16 residues. V shed 1 base and J 2 bases; nucleotides not matched to a gene: 7. CDR3 DNA: TGTGCCAGCAGTTTATCTCCGAGACAGGGAAACTATGGCTACACCTTC. It yields the protein CASSLSPRQGNYGYTF.

This clone was seen a single time. In DNA, the CDR3 is TGCGCCAGCAGCCAGGGCCCTAGCGGGAGTTACAATGAGCAGTTCTTC. Its protein product is CASSQGPSGSYNEQFF. The rearrangement links TRBV4-1 to TRBJ2-1; 10 nucleotides match TRBD2. Per the germline V gene, CDR1 is MGHRA and CDR2 is YSYEKL. The V segment lost 3 bases and the J segment 4 bases; nucleotides outside the gene matches: 6. The CDR3 consists of 16 residues.

This chain's CDR3 is CASSPRGLAQNTGELFF. For the CDR3, the DNA is TGTGCCAGCTCACCACGAGGGTTAGCGCAGAACACCGGGGAGCTGTTTTTT. The chain couples TRBV18 to TRBJ2-2; D possibly corresponds to TRBD2 (5 bases). The CDR3 runs to 17 residues. Trimming removed 1 base at V and 1 base at J, with 13 bases between. Germline CDR1 reads KGHSH; CDR2 reads LQKENI.

The V call is TRBV6-1, the J call TRBJ2-5; D call uncertain. Trimming took off 6 bases at V and 0 bases at J, with 11 bases between the two ends. CDR1 and CDR2 from the germline V gene are MNHNS and SASEGT. The CDR3 is made up of 14 amino acids. CDR3 in DNA: TGTGCCAGCAGCTGGAGATTGTACCAAGAGACCCAGTACTTC. It specifies CASSWRLYQETQYF.

The chain joins TRBV28 to TRBJ1-2, with TRBD1 as a possible D gene (6 bases). CDR3 length equals 13 residues. V was shortened by 8 bases and J by 4 bases, with 14 bases between the two germline ends. Per the germline V gene, CDR1 is MDHEN and CDR2 is SYDVKM. The CDR3 DNA reads as TGTGCCAGCTCTCCGGGGGGCGGCTATGGCTACACCTTC. Residues: CASSPGGGYGYTF.

The chain carries TRBV7-2 and TRBJ2-2; 9 bases are shared with TRBD1. Germline values: CDR1 SGHTA, CDR2 FQGNSA. The CDR3 totals 16 residues. V lost 1 base and J lost 7; bases outside the gene matches: 7. As DNA, the CDR3 is TGTGCCAGCAGCTTAGGGAAACAGGGGGCCGTCGGGGAGCTGTTTTTT. Amino acids: CASSLGKQGAVGELFF. Full variable domain (outside the CDR3, taken from reference TRBV7-2 and TRBJ2-2): GAGVSQSPSNKVTEKGKDVELRCDPISGHTALYWYRQSLGQGLEFLIYFQGNSAPDKSGLPSDRFSAERTGGSVSTLTIQRTQQEDSAVYLCASSLGKQGAVGELFFGEGSRLTVL.

J is TRBJ2-7 and V is TRBV11-1; a possible D gene is TRBD2 (6 bases). The CDR3 has 13 amino acids. Trimming removed 1 base from V and 5 bases from J, with 9 bases in between. Per the germline V gene, CDR1 is SGHAT and CDR2 is FQDESV (reference sequence). The CDR3 is CASSLVGGNEQYF. Here the CDR3 DNA reads TGTGCCAGCAGCTTAGTTGGAGGGAACGAGCAGTACTTC.

This chain joins TRBV28 and TRBJ1-5, with a weak D call TRBD1 (6 bases). This CDR3 comprises 15 residues. V was cut by 5 bases and J by 0 bases, with 11 bases left in between. Germline CDR1 and CDR2: MDHEN and SYDVKM. The CDR3 region is CASSPGQISNQPQHF. CDR3 DNA: TGTGCCAGCAGTCCCGGACAGATTAGCAATCAGCCCCAGCATTTT.

The chain couples TRBV28 to TRBJ1-2; D not resolved. CDR1 is MDHEN, CDR2 SYDVKM, per germline. The length of the CDR3 is 13 residues. The V gene lost 2 bases and the J gene lost 8 bases, with 12 bases spanning the gap. CDR3 loop: CASSLTGRPGYTF. The CDR3 coding sequence is TGTGCCAGCAGTTTAACGGGCCGCCCGGGCTACACCTTC.